These 15 T cell receptor beta chains share one sample of origin, sequenced in a study of response to subunit inactivated influenza vaccine (dated by TCRdb to the late 2010s). Libraries were prepared through RT-PCR. Data came from an Illumina HiSeq 2500. Clones were called with MiXCR by TCRdb after fastp trimmed the public reads at Q25, and only in-frame beta chains were retained. For every CDR3 protein sequence, its rows merge into one entry that carries the most common genes and DNA. Across this sample there are about 520,000 distinct CDR3 sequences, with approximately 7.7% seen only once. The ten top clones hold around 12% of the sample. Here the sequenced sample was PBMCs from blood, taken roughly 24 months after vaccination. The receptors derive from a man between 50 and 75 years old who received an inactivated influenza vaccine. Donor details come from another sample of the same person, matched by shared clones.

In this sample, this clonotype turned up many times. The V gene is TRBV12-3 or TRBV12-4, the J gene TRBJ1-1; D perhaps matches TRBD1 (5 bases). The CDR3 is 14 amino acids. Between the trimmed V and J ends, which lost 7 bases and 0 bases, there was a span of 12 bases. CDR3 nucleotide sequence: TGTGCCAGCACCTGGGGGGTGATGAACACTGAAGCTTTCTTT. Encoded protein: CASTWGVMNTEAFF.

In its sample, this clonotype was seen many times. V and J are TRBV7-8 and TRBJ2-2; no clear D gene. CDR1 SGHVS and CDR2 FQNEAQ come from the germline V gene. The CDR3 extends over 13 amino acids. V gave up 3 bases and J gave up 6 bases, with 8 bases separating them. The CDR3 DNA reads TGTGCCAGCAGCTTGACCCGGGCCGGGGAGCTGTTTTTT. Its translation is CASSLTRAGELFF.

This clonotype has a count of ten or more. This chain joins TRBV15 and TRBJ1-5; the D is unclear. The V end lost 5 bases, the J end lost 9 bases, and 14 bases lay between the germline ends. The CDR3 sequence is 13 residues long. Germline V CDR1 and CDR2: LNHNV, YYDKDF (reference sequence). The CDR3 DNA reads TGTGCCACCAGCTGGCGCCTAGGTTCGCCCCAGCATTTT. Protein: CATSWRLGSPQHF.

This clonotype has just a few counts. V gene TRBV7-9 combines with J gene TRBJ2-5; D not certain. Germline V gene sequence: CDR1 SEHNR, CDR2 FQNEAQ (reference sequence). There are 16 residues in the CDR3. V gave up 0 bases and J gave up 3 bases, with 14 bases separating them. CDR3 sequence reads: CASSLAPGQKKETQYF. The CDR3, as DNA: TGTGCCAGCAGCTTAGCCCCCGGCCAGAAAAAAGAGACCCAGTACTTC. The full variable domain, with the rest looked up from reference TRBV7-9 and TRBJ2-5, is DTGVSQNPRHKITKRGQNVTFRCDPISEHNRLYWYRQTLGQGPEFLTYFQNEAQLEKSRLLSDRFSAERPKGSFSTLEIQRTEQGDSAMYLCASSLAPGQKKETQYFGPGTRLLVL.

CDR3: CASSLPSGQQETQYF. The CDR3 DNA is TGCGCCAGCAGCTTGCCTAGCGGGCAACAAGAGACCCAGTACTTC. The V call is TRBV5-1, the J call TRBJ2-5; 8 bases are a match to TRBD2. J lost 2 bases, V lost 1 base, and 4 bases had no gene match. This CDR3 is built from 15 residues. The V gene's germline CDR1 is SGHRS and CDR2 YFSETQ. Full variable domain (outside the CDR3, taken from reference TRBV5-1 and TRBJ2-5): KAGVTQTPRYLIKTRGQQVTLSCSPISGHRSVSWYQQTPGQGLQFLFEYFSETQRNKGNFPGRFSGRQFSNSRSEMNVSTLELGDSALYLCASSLPSGQQETQYFGPGTRLLVL.

This clonotype was counted ten times or more. The J gene is TRBJ1-3, the V gene TRBV20-1; D call uncertain. V gave up 4 bases and J gave up 7 bases, with 11 bases separating them. This CDR3 has 12 residues. The germline CDR1 and CDR2 sequences are DFQATT and SNEGSKA (reference sequence). CDR3 residues: CSAIWRANTIYF. As DNA, the CDR3 is TGCAGTGCTATTTGGAGAGCGAACACCATATATTTT.

This clonotype is a singleton in its sample. Possible read error: a much larger clone is one base away. The genes are TRBV24-1 and TRBJ1-3; unclear D gene. CDR3 length equals 13 residues. Germline assignment: CDR1 KGHDR and CDR2 SFDVKD. CDR3 DNA: TGTGCCACCAGTGACCCTCTTGGAAACACCATATGTTTT. This gives the protein CATSDPLGNTICF.

This sequence joins TRBV20-1 and TRBJ2-7, with 11 bases aligning to TRBD2. The J segment lost 3 bases and the V segment lost 0 bases, leaving 7 bases of the junction unmatched. The CDR3 totals 16 residues. Germline loops: CDR1 DFQATT, CDR2 SNEGSKA (reference sequence). The CDR3 DNA reads as TGCAGTGCTAGAGATCTTTCTGGACTAGCGGGCTACGAGCAGTACTTC. It encodes CSARDLSGLAGYEQYF.

This clonotype was seen many times. The V call is TRBV10-3, the J call TRBJ2-7; D uncertain. In germline, CDR1 is ENHRY, CDR2 SYGVKD. Trimming removed 6 bases from V and 6 bases from J, with 12 bases in between. This CDR3 is built from 12 residues. The CDR3 nucleotides are TGTGCCATCAGCCCTAACGGTCTCGAGCAGTACTTC. Residues: CAISPNGLEQYF.

This clonotype occurred a few times. This chain links TRBV4-1 with TRBJ1-5; possible D gene TRBD1, 5 bases. The CDR3 totals 16 residues. From germline, CDR1 is MGHRA and CDR2 YSYEKL. Trimming left V 1 base short and J 6 bases short, with 16 bases between. The CDR3 region is CASSQGYRRGRQPQHF. CDR3 bases: TGCGCCAGCAGCCAAGGCTATAGAAGGGGTCGTCAGCCCCAGCATTTT.

This clonotype has a count of ten or more. The chain links TRBV4-1 to TRBJ1-4; no clear D gene. CDR1 is MGHRA and CDR2 is YSYEKL in the germline V gene. This CDR3 has 16 amino acids. The V gene lost 1 base and the J gene lost 6 bases, with 15 bases spanning the gap. As DNA, the CDR3 is TGCGCCAGCAGCCAAGTCCTAGGCCGAGGGTATGAAAAACTGTTTTTT. It is translated as CASSQVLGRGYEKLFF.

Remarks on this clonotype: The germline gene is not matched at one end of the junction; a read error may be the cause. The rearrangement uses TRBV9 and TRBJ2-7; the match to TRBD1 covers 7 bases. Germline V CDR1 and CDR2: SGDLS, YYNGEE. The CDR3 sequence is 14 residues long. The CDR3 nucleotides are TGTGCCAGCAGCCATGACAGGGCCTCCTCCGAGCAGTACTTC. Protein product: CASSHDRASSEQYF.

This clonotype has a handful of counts. The chain combines TRBV7-2 with TRBJ2-7; TRBD1 matches 8 bases. With 5 bases clipped from V and 2 bases from J, the junction kept 8 bases outside the gene matches. CDR1 SGHTA and CDR2 FQGNSA come from the germline V gene. CDR3 length equals 15 residues. The DNA for the CDR3 is TGTGCCAGCAGCCTGGGGACAGGCCCAACCTACGAGCAGTACTTC. Translation gives CASSLGTGPTYEQYF.

This clonotype occurred a few times. The chain links TRBV7-8 to TRBJ1-5; possible D gene TRBD1, 5 bases. Trimming shortened V by 0 bases and J by 6 bases, and 15 bases separated the two germline ends. The germline CDR1 and CDR2 sequences are SGHVS and FQNEAQ. The length of the CDR3 is 16 residues. The CDR3 region is CASSLAGPGISQPQHF. The CDR3 region has the DNA TGTGCCAGCAGCTTAGCAGGGCCAGGGATAAGTCAGCCCCAGCATTTT.

This clonotype has more than one count but fewer than ten. V usage is TRBV27 and J usage is TRBJ2-1; 7 positions match TRBD1. Germline CDR1 reads MNHEY; CDR2 reads SMNVEV (reference sequence). CDR3 length: 14 amino acids. Germline trimming cut 7 bases from V and 1 base from J; bases unmatched to any gene: 4. Written as DNA, the CDR3 is TGTGCCAGCACGGGACAGATGTCCTACAATGAGCAGTTCTTC. This codes for CASTGQMSYNEQFF.